This passage covers 29 T cell receptor beta chains from one sample sequenced in a study of blood T cell repertoires in COVID-19. Profiling relied on immunoSEQ multiplex PCR, and the TCRdb table lists in-frame clones only, not all of them. Of fewer than 100,000 clones in the sample, around 83% were seen once. Sequencing was performed on peripheral blood. These receptors all stem from a woman aged 45-59 years with acute or convalescent COVID-19.

V gene TRBV29-1 combines with J gene TRBJ1-1; no firm D call. Germline CDR1 reads SQVTM; CDR2 reads ANQGSEA. Trimming removed 2 bases at V and 4 bases at J, with 2 bases between. The CDR3 spans 10 residues. For the CDR3, the DNA is TGCAGCGTTGAACGCACTGAAGCTTTCTTT. Translating gives CSVERTEAFF.

This chain connects TRBV5-5 to TRBJ1-3; a possible D gene is TRBD1 (6 bases). Germline CDR1 reads SGHKS; CDR2 reads YYEKEE (reference sequence). The ends were cut back, 0 bases at V and 1 base at J, with 8 bases in the middle. CDR3 length equals 15 residues. The CDR3 DNA reads TGTGCCAGCAGCTTGGAAGGGGGTTCTGGAAACACCATATATTTT. Translated, it gives CASSLEGGSGNTIYF.

This chain joins TRBV6-5 and TRBJ1-2; 8 bases align to TRBD1. The V segment lost 5 bases and the J segment 6 bases; nucleotides outside the gene matches: 11. Germline V gives CDR1 MNHEY, CDR2 SVGAGI. CDR3 length equals 15 residues. The CDR3 is CASSTYDRGSDGYTF. The CDR3 DNA follows: TGTGCCAGCAGTACCTACGACAGGGGATCGGATGGCTACACCTTC.

The V call is TRBV25-1, the J call TRBJ1-1; 10 nucleotides agree with TRBD1. This CDR3 comprises 16 residues. Germline V gene data show CDR1 as MGHDK and CDR2 as SYGVNS. The V and J ends lost 8 bases and 4 bases, in that order; junction bases with no gene match: 13. CDR3 amino acids: CASRSTGTGVFTEAFF. CDR3 bases: TGTGCCAGCCGATCCACCGGGACAGGGGTATTCACTGAAGCTTTCTTT.

This chain connects TRBV6-5 to TRBJ1-1; possibly TRBD1 for D (5 bases). This CDR3 spans 15 amino acids. Between the trimmed V and J ends, which lost 6 bases and 0 bases, there was a span of 14 bases. The germline CDR1 and CDR2 sequences are MNHEY and SVGAGI. The CDR3, as DNA: TGTGCCAGCAGGCCTTCTCTGGGGCTGAACACTGAAGCTTTCTTT. Translated, it gives CASRPSLGLNTEAFF.

The chain has TRBV7-3 and TRBJ2-1, with 11 bases fitting TRBD2. The V gene's germline CDR1 is SGHTA and CDR2 FQGTGA. CDR3 length equals 16 residues. V lost 1 base to trimming and J lost 5 bases; unmatched junction nucleotides: 4. The CDR3 region is CASSLRGLAENNEQFF. The CDR3 nucleotides are TGTGCCAGCAGCTTAAGGGGACTAGCGGAAAACAATGAGCAGTTCTTC.

V is TRBV25-1 and J is TRBJ2-1, with D hard to call. The CDR3 has 11 amino acids. Germline CDR1 reads MGHDK; CDR2 reads SYGVNS. Trimming removed 4 bases at V and 5 bases at J, with 3 bases between. DNA of the CDR3: TGTGCCAGCAGTGGTAACAATGAGCAGTTCTTC. This encodes CASSGNNEQFF.

V is TRBV5-8 and J is TRBJ1-5; D gene uncertain. Per the germline V gene, CDR1 is SGHTS and CDR2 is YDEGEE. The CDR3 is 16 residues long. The V gene lost 0 bases and the J gene lost 2 bases, with 12 bases spanning the gap. This CDR3 is CASSLGSISRNQPQHF. CDR3 in DNA: TGTGCCAGCAGCTTGGGGTCTATAAGCCGCAATCAGCCCCAGCATTTT.

The chain is built from TRBV7-2 and TRBJ2-1, with 10 nucleotides matching TRBD2. The CDR3 has 16 amino acids. V shed 0 bases, J shed 3 bases, and the junction held 2 bases outside the gene matches. Germline CDR1 reads SGHTA; CDR2 reads FQGNSA. The CDR3 region has the DNA TGTGCCAGCAGCTTAGCCGCTAGCGGGGGCTACAATGAGCAGTTCTTC. Encoded protein: CASSLAASGGYNEQFF.

In DNA form, the CDR3 reads TGTGCCAGCAGCCCGAGAGCGGGGGGCGCAGATACGCAGTATTTT. Amino acid sequence: CASSPRAGGADTQYF. V and J are TRBV4-2 and TRBJ2-3; 9 bases fit TRBD2. Germline CDR1 reads LGHNA; CDR2 reads YNFKEQ. The CDR3 spans 15 residues. Trimming cost V 4 bases and J 4 bases; bases outside gene matches: 6.

This clone was observed a single time. J is TRBJ1-3 and V is TRBV5-1; D remains unclear. The V end lost 3 bases, the J end lost 4 bases, and 5 bases lay between the germline ends. CDR1 is SGHRS, CDR2 YFSETQ, per germline. The CDR3 length is 12 residues. Here the CDR3 reads CASSSQGNTIYF. The CDR3 DNA sequence: TGCGCCAGCAGCTCGCAGGGAAACACCATATATTTT. Supplemented by reference TRBV5-1 and TRBJ1-3, the full variable domain reads KAGVTQTPRYLIKTRGQQVTLSCSPISGHRSVSWYQQTPGQGLQFLFEYFSETQRNKGNFPGRFSGRQFSNSRSEMNVSTLELGDSALYLCASSSQGNTIYFGEGSWLTVV.

The chain uses TRBV6-5 and TRBJ2-7; 11 nucleotides align to TRBD2. CDR1 MNHEY and CDR2 SVGAGI come from the germline V gene. V gave up 4 bases and J gave up 3 bases; unmatched junction bases: 5. CDR3 length: 15 amino acids. This chain's CDR3 is CASSSPTSGNYEQYF. The CDR3 nucleotides are TGTGCCAGCAGTTCTCCGACTAGCGGGAACTACGAGCAGTACTTC.

The gene calls are TRBV5-5 and TRBJ1-2; 8 bases fit TRBD1. From germline, CDR1 is SGHKS and CDR2 YYEKEE (reference sequence). Germline trimming cut 5 bases from V and 5 bases from J; bases unmatched to any gene: 5. The CDR3 spans 13 residues. In DNA form, the CDR3 reads TGTGCCAGCAGTACAGACAGGGGTTATGGCTACACCTTC. This encodes CASSTDRGYGYTF.

The rearrangement joins TRBV9 to TRBJ2-7; no firm D call. There are 12 residues in the CDR3. Trimming removed 4 bases at V and 3 bases at J, with 8 bases between. Per the germline V gene, CDR1 is SGDLS and CDR2 is YYNGEE. The CDR3 reads CASSSSLYEQYF. In DNA form, the CDR3 reads TGTGCCAGCAGCTCAAGCCTCTACGAGCAGTACTTC.

This chain joins TRBV12-5 and TRBJ2-2, with TRBD2 as a possible D gene (6 bases). Germline loops: CDR1 LGHNT, CDR2 FRNRAP. V shed 3 bases and J shed 1 base, with 9 bases lying between them. CDR3 length equals 15 residues. The CDR3 sequence is CASGFAGRNTGELFF. The CDR3 DNA reads TGTGCTAGTGGTTTCGCGGGGCGGAACACCGGGGAGCTGTTTTTT. The full variable domain, completed using reference TRBV12-5 and TRBJ2-2, is DARVTQTPRHKVTEMGQEVTMRCQPILGHNTVFWYRQTMMQGLELLAYFRNRAPLDDSGMPKDRFSAEMPDATLATLKIQPSEPRDSAVYFCASGFAGRNTGELFFGEGSRLTVL.

This sequence joins TRBV7-2 and TRBJ1-3, with D unresolved. The germline V gene encodes CDR1 SGHTA and CDR2 FQGNSA. Trimming took off 1 base at V and 0 bases at J, with 10 bases between the two ends. This CDR3 has 16 amino acids. CDR3 sequence: CASSLEAGSSGNTIYF. The CDR3 nucleotides read TGTGCCAGCAGCTTAGAGGCGGGTAGCTCTGGAAACACCATATATTTT. Looking up the rest from reference TRBV7-2 and TRBJ1-3 gives the full variable domain: GAGVSQSPSNKVTEKGKDVELRCDPISGHTALYWYRQSLGQGLEFLIYFQGNSAPDKSGLPSDRFSAERTGGSVSTLTIQRTQQEDSAVYLCASSLEAGSSGNTIYFGEGSWLTVV.

V is TRBV7-3 and J is TRBJ2-2, with D tentatively TRBD1 (5 bases). The germline V gene encodes CDR1 SGHTA and CDR2 FQGTGA. V lost 3 bases to trimming and J lost 5 bases, with 7 bases between them. The CDR3 is made up of 13 amino acids. The CDR3 is CASSLTVTGELFF. The CDR3 bases are TGTGCCAGCAGCTTGACAGTGACCGGGGAGCTGTTTTTT.

This clone was detected only once. The genes are TRBV7-9 and TRBJ2-4; the D gene is possibly TRBD1 (5 bases). V lost 5 bases to trimming and J lost 0 bases, with 11 bases between them. CDR1 SEHNR and CDR2 FQNEAQ come from the germline V gene (reference sequence). The CDR3 length is 15 residues. CDR3 sequence: CASSQGSLAKNIQYF. CDR3 sequence (DNA): TGTGCCAGCAGCCAGGGATCGCTAGCCAAAAACATTCAGTACTTC.

This clone was detected only a few times. This chain joins TRBV6-5 and TRBJ1-2, with TRBD1 as a possible D gene (6 bases). V lost 4 bases, J lost 5 bases, and 17 bases lay in between. Looked up from germline, CDR1 is MNHEY and CDR2 is SVGAGI. CDR3 length: 15 residues. CDR3 protein: CASSLTGTLLYGYTF. The CDR3 DNA follows: TGTGCCAGCAGTTTGACCGGGACACTACTTTATGGCTACACCTTC.

The chain uses TRBV27 and TRBJ1-6; D is ambiguous. This CDR3 is 13 amino acids long. In germline, CDR1 is MNHEY, CDR2 SMNVEV (reference sequence). V was trimmed by 6 bases and J by 8 bases, leaving 11 bases between them. CDR3 amino acids: CASSLGIDSPLHF. DNA for the CDR3: TGTGCCAGCAGCTTAGGTATAGATTCACCCCTCCACTTT.

The V call is TRBV28, the J call TRBJ1-2; TRBD1 aligns across 9 bases. Germline assignment: CDR1 MDHEN and CDR2 SYDVKM. The junction had 8 bases not matched to a gene; V was cut back by 7 bases and J by 8 bases. The CDR3 spans 13 residues. The DNA for the CDR3 is TGTGCCAGCAAAAGGGGGGACAGGGCCGGCTACACCTTC. Amino acids: CASKRGDRAGYTF.

The V gene is TRBV11-2, the J gene TRBJ1-2; the match to TRBD1 covers 7 bases. The length of the CDR3 is 13 residues. The germline V gene encodes CDR1 SGHAT and CDR2 FQNNGV. V dropped 1 base and J dropped 7; count of bases not matched to a gene: 3. The CDR3 region is CASSLAGGSGYTF. For the CDR3, the DNA is TGTGCCAGCAGCTTAGCAGGGGGAAGTGGCTACACCTTC.

This clone was observed once. The chain employs TRBV12-3 or TRBV12-4 and TRBJ2-1, with a tentative D call TRBD1 (6 bases). The ends were cut back, 7 bases at V and 6 bases at J, with 10 bases in the middle. There are 12 residues in the CDR3. CDR3 coding DNA: TGTGCCAGCAACTTAGGGGGCAATGAGCAGTTCTTC. Amino acid sequence: CASNLGGNEQFF.

V usage is TRBV12-3 or TRBV12-4 and J usage is TRBJ2-5, with a tentative D call TRBD1 (6 bases). Trimming left V 4 bases short and J 5 bases short, with 8 bases between. The CDR3 is made up of 12 amino acids. CDR3: CASSSTGETQYF. The CDR3 nucleotides read TGTGCCAGCAGTTCCACAGGGGAGACCCAGTACTTC.

This rearrangement joins TRBV15 to TRBJ1-4; D gene ambiguous. CDR1 and CDR2 from the germline V gene are LNHNV and YYDKDF (reference sequence). The CDR3 sequence is 14 residues long. Trimming took 6 bases from V and 0 from J, leaving 8 bases between them. CDR3 nucleotide sequence: TGTGCCACCAGTGCCGGGACAACTAATGAAAAACTGTTTTTT. It codes for CATSAGTTNEKLFF.

This chain uses TRBV6-5 with TRBJ1-5; 12 nucleotides agree with TRBD1. With V trimmed by 6 bases and J by 7 bases, 7 bases remained unmatched. The CDR3 consists of 15 residues. From germline, CDR1 is MNHEY and CDR2 SVGAGI. The CDR3 bases are TGTGCCAGCAGCCCCGGGACAGGGGGCGTGCAGCCCCAGCATTTT. Encoded protein: CASSPGTGGVQPQHF.

The chain carries TRBV10-3 and TRBJ1-6; 8 nucleotides align to TRBD1. CDR3 length: 16 residues. CDR1 is ENHRY, CDR2 SYGVKD, per germline. V lost 6 bases and J lost 7; bases outside the gene matches: 11. The CDR3 loop is CAISPTGERLNSPLHF. DNA of the CDR3: TGTGCCATCAGCCCGACAGGGGAGCGGCTAAATTCACCCCTCCACTTT.

The rearrangement links TRBV7-9 to TRBJ2-3, with TRBD2 identical over 10 bases. CDR3 length: 16 residues. Germline values: CDR1 SEHNR, CDR2 FQNEAQ (reference sequence). V gave up 5 bases and J gave up 5 bases; unmatched junction bases: 10. The CDR3, as DNA: TGTGCCAGCAGCACAAGCGGGGGGGCCTGGGAAGATACGCAGTATTTT. It specifies CASSTSGGAWEDTQYF.

The rearrangement joins TRBV27 to TRBJ1-1, with D possibly TRBD1 on 5 matching bases. The length of the CDR3 is 16 residues. Trimming cost V 4 bases and J 1 base, with 16 bases left between them. Germline CDR1 and CDR2: MNHEY and SMNVEV (reference sequence). This CDR3 reads CASSYLYGGRNTEAFF. The CDR3 DNA follows: TGTGCCAGCAGTTACCTTTACGGGGGAAGGAACACTGAAGCTTTCTTT.